The 2 T cell receptor beta chains below all came from one sample that was sequenced in a study of CXCR3-negative and CXCR3-positive naive CD8 T cells. Preparation of TRB cDNA libraries relied on 5' RACE carrying UMI labels. Reanalyzing the 5' RACE reads, TCRdb keeps one entry per CDR3 protein, without DNA. The sample holds some 56,000 distinct CDR3 sequences. The sequenced material came from memory CD8+ T cells from blood. All receptors derive from a human donor in good health. Some clones in this sample may be carry-over from other donors' samples.

The gene calls are TRBV7-2 and TRBJ2-7; the D call of TRBD1 rests on TCRdb alone, since no DNA is present to check it. From germline, CDR1 is SGHTA and CDR2 FQGNSA. The CDR3 contains 14 residues. The chain's CDR3 is CASSLGSGAYEQYF.

The chain is built from TRBV7-2 and TRBJ2-5; TCRdb proposes TRBD2, but this gene call is untestable without DNA. CDR3 length: 17 amino acids. Germline V gene lookup returns CDR1 SGHTA and CDR2 FQGNSA. The chain's CDR3 is CASSSRPGLADQETQYF. The full variable domain, with the rest looked up from reference TRBV7-2 and TRBJ2-5, is GAGVSQSPSNKVTEKGKDVELRCDPISGHTALYWYRQSLGQGLEFLIYFQGNSAPDKSGLPSDRFSAERTGGSVSTLTIQRTQQEDSAVYLCASSSRPGLADQETQYFGPGTRLLVL.